The entry that follows covers one T cell receptor beta chain sequence. Antigen specificity is unknown. The data derive from a study of cytomegalovirus exposure and HLA in healthy donors. Study-level findings and limits: For cytomegalovirus status, the classifier reportedly gave diagnoses with high specificity and sensitivity. TRBV6-2, TRBV6-3 and other indistinguishable V segments were excluded.

The study sampled nominally healthy donors, though unrecorded immune exposures were likely. CDR3 length: 15 residues. Trimming took 7 bases from V and 1 from J, leaving 11 bases between them. Germline V gene lookup returns CDR1 MDHEN and CDR2 SYDVKM. Amplification used 60 Vbeta primers and 13 Jbeta primers. The authors' processing: About 83 million unique TCR beta chains, roughly 11 million shared, were counted in a later analysis. Assay: immunoSEQ multiplex PCR; the TCRdb copy retains only in-frame clones and omits some. The DNA was the basis for D and trimming; V, J and clone size are from that table. The data contain 140,000 or so clones, around 78% of them singletons.

This TCR was sampled from a woman under 30 in good health and CMV-seropositive. The sequencing sample was made of PBMCs. The chain links TRBV28 to TRBJ2-6; no clear D gene. This CDR3 reads CASTYLASGANVLTF. As DNA, the CDR3 is TGTGCCAGCACTTATTTGGCTTCTGGGGCCAACGTCCTGACTTTC.